In this sample, the clone carrying this TCR beta chain turned up many times. Its target is not known. Trimming removed 0 bases from V and 5 bases from J; junction bases left unmatched: 6. The CDR3 runs 16 residues. Germline V lookup: CDR1 GTSNPN, CDR2 SVGIG (reference sequence). The source of the sample is a study of breast tumors, draining lymph nodes, adjacent tissues. Study-wide points: Tumor T cell lymph node origin was a supported hypothesis, not proven. Data fit most tumor T cells coming from lymph node, expanding in tumor.

One entry per CDR3 protein, called by TCRdb with MiXCR from the multiplex PCR reads. The sample has hundreds of thousands of distinct CDR3 sequences, roughly 30% seen once. The lymph nodes were axillary draining lymph nodes from breast cancer patients. Sequenced material: axillary lymph node tissue. This receptor was obtained from a female donor with breast cancer. Some clones in this sample may be carry-over from other donors' samples. This chain links TRBV30 with TRBJ2-3, with 12 positions matching TRBD2. In DNA, the CDR3 is TGTGCCTGGAGTGTAAGACTAGCGGGAGAAATAGATACGCAGTATTTT. Its translation is CAWSVRLAGEIDTQYF.